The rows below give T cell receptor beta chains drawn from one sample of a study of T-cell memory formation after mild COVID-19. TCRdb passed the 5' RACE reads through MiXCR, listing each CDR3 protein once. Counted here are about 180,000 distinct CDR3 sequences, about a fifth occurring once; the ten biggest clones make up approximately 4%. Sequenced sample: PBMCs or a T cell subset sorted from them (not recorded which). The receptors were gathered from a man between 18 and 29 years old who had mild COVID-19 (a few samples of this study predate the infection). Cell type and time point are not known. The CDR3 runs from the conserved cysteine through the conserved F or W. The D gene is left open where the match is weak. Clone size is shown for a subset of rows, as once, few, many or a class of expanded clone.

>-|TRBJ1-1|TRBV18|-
TGTGCCAGCTCACGCGGACAGGAAGCTTTCTTT
CASSRGQEAFF
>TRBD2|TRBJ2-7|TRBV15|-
TGTGCCACCAGCAGAGAAGGGGCGGGGGCCTACGAGCAGTACTTC
CATSREGAGAYEQYF
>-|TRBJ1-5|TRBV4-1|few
TGCGCCAGCCGCGCCTCGGAGGGAGGCAATCAGCCCCAGCATTTT
CASRASEGGNQPQHF
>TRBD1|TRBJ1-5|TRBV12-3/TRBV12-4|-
TGTGCCAGCAGGGGGACAGGGAAGGATCAGCCCCAGCATTTT
CASRGTGKDQPQHF
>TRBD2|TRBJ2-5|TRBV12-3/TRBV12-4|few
TGTGCCAGCAGTCCCGCTGCCGGGAGGCAAGAGACCCAGTACTTC
CASSPAAGRQETQYF
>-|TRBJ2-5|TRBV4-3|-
TGCGCCAGCAGCCAAGCTACGGGGGAGACCCAGTACTTC
CASSQATGETQYF
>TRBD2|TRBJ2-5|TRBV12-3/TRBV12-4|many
TGTGCCAGCAGTTCGACTAGCGGGGGACAAGAGACCCAGTACTTC
CASSSTSGGQETQYF
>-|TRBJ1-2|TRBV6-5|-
TGTGCCAGCCAGAATCCTAACTATGGCTACACCTTC
CASQNPNYGYTF
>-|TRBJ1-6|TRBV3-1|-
TGTGCCAGCAGCCCCAGCGGAAATTCACCCCTCCACTTT
CASSPSGNSPLHF
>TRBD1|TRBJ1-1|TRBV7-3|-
TGTGCCAGCAGCTTTACAGGGGGAGGCACTGAAGCTTTCTTT
CASSFTGGGTEAFF
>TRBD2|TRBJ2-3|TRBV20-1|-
TGCAGTGCTACGTCGTATCCCAGCGGGGGGTCCACAGATACGCAGTATTTT
CSATSYPSGGSTDTQYF
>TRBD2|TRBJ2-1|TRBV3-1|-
TGTGCCAGCAGCCAAGATCTGTGGACTAGCGGACAGCAGTTCTTC
CASSQDLWTSGQQFF
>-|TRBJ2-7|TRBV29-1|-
TGCAGCGTTGTACGGTCCTACGAGCAGTACTTC
CSVVRSYEQYF
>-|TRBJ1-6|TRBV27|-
TGTGCCAGCAGTTTCTACAGGGAGGGGTCACCCCTCCACTTT
CASSFYREGSPLHF
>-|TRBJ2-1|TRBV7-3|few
TGTGCCAGCAGCTCCACGGGGGCCGGGTACAATGAGCAGTTCTTC
CASSSTGAGYNEQFF
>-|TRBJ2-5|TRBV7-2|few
TGTGCCAGCAGCTTAGCGTTCAGCGGAGGCCAAGAGACCCAGTACTTC
CASSLAFSGGQETQYF
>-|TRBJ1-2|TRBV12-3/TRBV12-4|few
TGTGCCAGCAGCTCCCCGGGAGGGGGGTCCTATGGCTACACCTTC
CASSSPGGGSYGYTF
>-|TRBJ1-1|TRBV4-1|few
TGCGCCAGCAGCCAAGATCTCCGAACTGAAGCTTTCTTT
CASSQDLRTEAFF
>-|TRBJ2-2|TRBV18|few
TGTGCCAGCTCACCTGAGGACGCGAACACCGGGGAGCTGTTTTTT
CASSPEDANTGELFF
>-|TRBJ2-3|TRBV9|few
TGTGCCAGCAGCGTAGATAAGGGAACCACAGATACGCAGTATTTT
CASSVDKGTTDTQYF
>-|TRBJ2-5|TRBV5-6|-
TGTGCCAGCAGCTTGCCCTCGGGCGCGGAGACCCAGTACTTC
CASSLPSGAETQYF
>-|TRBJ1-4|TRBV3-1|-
TGTGCCAGCAGTCGGGGGATTACCGATGAAAAACTGTTTTTT
CASSRGITDEKLFF
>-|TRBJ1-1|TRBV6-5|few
TGTGCCAGCAGTAGGGGGGGGAACACTGAAGCTTTCTTT
CASSRGGNTEAFF
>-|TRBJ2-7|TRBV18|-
TGTGCCAGCTCACCACCTGGGCCGGGGACCTACGAGCAGTACTTC
CASSPPGPGTYEQYF
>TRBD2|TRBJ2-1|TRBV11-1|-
TGTGCCAGCAGCCTCGAGGAGCGGGGGGGCTACAATGAGCAGTTCTTC
CASSLEERGGYNEQFF
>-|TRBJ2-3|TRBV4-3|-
TGCGCCAGCAGCCAAGAAAGTGTAGTTTACACAGATACGCAGTATTTT
CASSQESVVYTDTQYF
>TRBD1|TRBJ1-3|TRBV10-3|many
TGTGCCACCCAAACTTGGACAGGTCTCTCTGGAAACACCATATATTTT
CATQTWTGLSGNTIYF
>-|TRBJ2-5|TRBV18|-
TGTGCCAGCTCACCATGGGAGCCCACTGCGATAGAGACCCAGTACTTC
CASSPWEPTAIETQYF
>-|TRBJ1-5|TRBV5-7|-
TGTGCCAGCAGCTTGAAGGCCTATAGCAATCAGCCCCAGCATTTT
CASSLKAYSNQPQHF
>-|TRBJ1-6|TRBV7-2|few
TGTGCCAGCAGCGACCAACTCGGTTCACCCCTCCACTTT
CASSDQLGSPLHF
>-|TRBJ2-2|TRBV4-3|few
TGCGCCAGCAGCCAAGAAGGCGGGGCAGGGAGGCACGGGGAGCTGTTTTTT
CASSQEGGAGRHGELFF
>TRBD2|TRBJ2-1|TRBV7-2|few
TGTGCCAGCAGACCTAGCGGGAGCTCCTACAATGAGCAGTTCTTC
CASRPSGSSYNEQFF
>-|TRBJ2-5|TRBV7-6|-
TGTGCCAGCAGCTCCCTGGGCGAGGGTTATGCCCCAGAGACCCAGTACTTC
CASSSLGEGYAPETQYF
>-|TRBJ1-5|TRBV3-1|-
TGTGCCAGCAGCCAAAAGGGTTCCAATCAGCCCCAGCATTTT
CASSQKGSNQPQHF
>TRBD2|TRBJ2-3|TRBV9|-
TGTGCCAGCGCCCGGGACGGCAGGACTAGCGGGGGGGTCACAGATACGCAGTATTTT
CASARDGRTSGGVTDTQYF
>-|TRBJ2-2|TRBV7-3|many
TGTGCCAGCAGCTTGGCGGGACCCCAGGGCGGGGAGCTGTTTTTT
CASSLAGPQGGELFF
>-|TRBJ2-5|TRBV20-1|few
TGCAGTGCTATTTTTGAGACCCAGTACTTC
CSAIFETQYF
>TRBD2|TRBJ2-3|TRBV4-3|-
TGCGCCAGCAGCCGACTAGGCGGGGGGGGACCAGATACGCAGTATTTT
CASSRLGGGGPDTQYF
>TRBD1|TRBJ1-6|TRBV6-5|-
TGTGCCAGCAGTTACTCGTGGGACAGGGATTCACCCCTCCACTTT
CASSYSWDRDSPLHF
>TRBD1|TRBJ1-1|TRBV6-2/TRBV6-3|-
TGTGCCAGCAGTCCCAGGGGGGAGAGGACTGAAGCTTTCTTT
CASSPRGERTEAFF
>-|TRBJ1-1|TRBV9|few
TGTGCCAGCAGCGTAGAAGGGACTGAAGCTTTCTTT
CASSVEGTEAFF
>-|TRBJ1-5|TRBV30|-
TGTGCCTGGAGTGTACGTAGCAATCAGCCCCAGCATTTT
CAWSVRSNQPQHF
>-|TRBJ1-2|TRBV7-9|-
TGTGCCAGCAGCCCTAGGAGTGGGGTTGATGGCTACACCTTC
CASSPRSGVDGYTF
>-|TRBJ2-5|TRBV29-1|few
TGCAGCGTTGATGGGCAGAGGGAGACCCAGTACTTC
CSVDGQRETQYF
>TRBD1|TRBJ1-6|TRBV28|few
TGTGCCATCCGCAGGGGGCGAGAATCACCCCTCCACTTT
CAIRRGRESPLHF
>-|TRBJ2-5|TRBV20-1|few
TGCAGTGCTCACGCGTCGGTTGATCAAGAGACCCAGTACTTC
CSAHASVDQETQYF